This is a list of T cell receptor beta chains from one sample in a study of T cell changes during pregnancy in multiple sclerosis. Here immunoSEQ multiplex PCR was the method, and the copy in TCRdb shows in-frame clones only, minus some. The sample records just under 45,000 clones, approximately 96% being singletons. Sequenced material: peripheral blood, taken in the second trimester of pregnancy. The receptors stem from a female donor with multiple sclerosis, enrolled in a pregnancy study. Both conserved end residues are part of each CDR3. The D gene is left open where the match is weak. Clone size is shown for a subset of rows, as once, few, many or a class of expanded clone.

V	D	size	J	DNA	CDR3
TRBV10-2	NA	NA	TRBJ2-3	TGCGCCAGCGTTCCCCCCACTAGCACAGATACGCAGTATTTT	CASVPPTSTDTQYF
TRBV28	TRBD1	NA	TRBJ2-7	TGTGCCAGCAGTACCCTGCCGGGACAGATGTCCTACGAGCAGTACTTC	CASSTLPGQMSYEQYF
TRBV5-8	TRBD1	NA	TRBJ1-2	TGTGCCAGCAGCTTGCGAGGCAGGGGGAGCTATGGCTACACCTTC	CASSLRGRGSYGYTF
TRBV5-4	TRBD1	NA	TRBJ1-1	TGTGCCAGCAGCTTACCGGGACAGGGGATTAGTGGGACTGAAGCTTTCTTT	CASSLPGQGISGTEAFF
TRBV7-2	TRBD1	NA	TRBJ1-5	TGTGCCAGCAGCTTAGGGGACAGTAGCAATCAGCCCCAGCATTTT	CASSLGDSSNQPQHF
TRBV20-1	NA	few	TRBJ1-4	TGCAGTGCCCCCAGACAGGCGAAACTGTTTTTT	CSAPRQAKLFF
TRBV28	TRBD1	NA	TRBJ1-1	TGTGCCAGCACAGTGACAGGGGGCTACACTGAAGCTTTCTTT	CASTVTGGYTEAFF
TRBV7-9	NA	NA	TRBJ1-3	TGTGCCAGCAGCCAGGGGAGTGGAAACACCATATATTTT	CASSQGSGNTIYF
TRBV4-1	TRBD1	NA	TRBJ1-2	TGCGCCAGCAGCCAAGATGAATGGGACAGGGTCTATGGCTACACCTTC	CASSQDEWDRVYGYTF
TRBV18	TRBD1	NA	TRBJ2-7	TGTGCCAGCTCACCGAAGGACAGGGGTGTCGGCTACAGGATTAAGAACTACGAGCAGTACTTC	CASSPKDRGVGYRIKNYEQYF
TRBV19	NA	NA	TRBJ2-5	TGTGCCAGTAGTGAGGCAGGGGTGGAGACCCAGTACTTC	CASSEAGVETQYF
TRBV18	TRBD2	NA	TRBJ2-3	TGTGCCAGCTCACCTGGGACTAGCGGGGAGACAGATACGCAGTATTTT	CASSPGTSGETDTQYF
TRBV5-1	NA	NA	TRBJ2-7	TGCGCCAGCAGCATCCGGACAGATTCAACCTACGAGCAGTACTTC	CASSIRTDSTYEQYF
TRBV28	NA	NA	TRBJ1-3	TGTGCCAGCAGTCCCGTTGGACAGTTCTCTGGAAACACCATATATTTT	CASSPVGQFSGNTIYF
TRBV7-9	TRBD1	once	TRBJ1-1	TGTGCCAGCAGCCCCGGACAGGGTGGGGCTGAAGCTTTCTTT	CASSPGQGGAEAFF
TRBV28	NA	once	TRBJ2-1	TGTGCCAGCAGGAGACAGGGAGGCGTCAATGAGCAGTTCTTC	CASRRQGGVNEQFF
TRBV11-2	TRBD2	NA	TRBJ2-5	TGTGCCAGCAGCTTAGATGGGGGGGGGATGGAGACCCAGTACTTC	CASSLDGGGMETQYF
TRBV5-5	TRBD1	NA	TRBJ1-2	TGTGCCAGCAGCGAATATCGTGGGACAGCGAACTATGGCTACACCTTC	CASSEYRGTANYGYTF
TRBV2	NA	NA	TRBJ1-2	TGTGCCAGCAGTCCCCCCTGGACAGTCGGCTACACCTTC	CASSPPWTVGYTF
TRBV6-1	NA	few	TRBJ2-7	TGTGCCAGCATCAACGCGGGACAGCCTTACGAGCAGTACTTC	CASINAGQPYEQYF
TRBV28	NA	NA	TRBJ2-1	TGTGCCAGCAGTGGGACTCCCTACGGTTCCTACAATGAGCAGTTCTTC	CASSGTPYGSYNEQFF
TRBV7-3	NA	NA	TRBJ1-1	TGTGCCAGCAGCCTCCAGCCGGGCACTGAAGCTTTCTTT	CASSLQPGTEAFF
TRBV5-8	TRBD2	NA	TRBJ2-5	TGTGCCAGCAACCTCCACGGGACTAGCGGGAGGATCTGGTGGAAGACCCAGTACTTC	CASNLHGTSGRIWWKTQYF
TRBV6-4	TRBD1	NA	TRBJ1-2	TGTGCCAGCAGCCCAGGGACAGGGGTATATGGCTACACCTTC	CASSPGTGVYGYTF
TRBV7-7	TRBD2	NA	TRBJ2-3	TGTGCCAGCAGCCTAGCGGTAGCGGGAGATACGCAGTATTTT	CASSLAVAGDTQYF
TRBV5-8	NA	NA	TRBJ1-1	TGTGCCAGCAGCTTATGGGCAGGGGAGCCTGAAGCTTTCTTT	CASSLWAGEPEAFF
TRBV2	NA	NA	TRBJ1-5	TGTGCCAGCAGTGAAATCGGGCAGGGGACACAGCCCCAGCATTTT	CASSEIGQGTQPQHF
TRBV2	NA	NA	TRBJ1-2	TGTGCCAGCAACAGACGCAGGCAGACCCCCAATGGCTACACCTTC	CASNRRRQTPNGYTF
TRBV7-3	TRBD1	NA	TRBJ1-1	TGTGCCAGCAGCTCGCAGGGGGCGCTTTACACTGAAGCTTTCTTT	CASSSQGALYTEAFF
TRBV5-5	TRBD1	NA	TRBJ1-2	TGTGCCAGCAGCTTGGGGACAGGGGTCAGCTATGGCTACACCTTC	CASSLGTGVSYGYTF
TRBV28	NA	NA	TRBJ1-2	TGTGCCAGCAGGAAACAGGGCCGAAACTATGGCTACACCTTC	CASRKQGRNYGYTF
TRBV11-2	NA	NA	TRBJ2-3	TGTGCCAGCACGGGGGGCACAGATACGCAGTATTTT	CASTGGTDTQYF
TRBV6-5	NA	NA	TRBJ1-2	TGTGCCAGCAGTTACTCGGCCCCGGGACTCGCCGGTGGCTACACCTTC	CASSYSAPGLAGGYTF
TRBV2	NA	NA	TRBJ1-2	TGTGCCAGCAGTGACGAGGTGGCCTATGGCTACACCTTC	CASSDEVAYGYTF
TRBV7-8	TRBD1	NA	TRBJ2-7	TGTGCCAGCAGCCCTAGGGACAGGGCTTTCTACGAGCAGTACTTC	CASSPRDRAFYEQYF
TRBV11-1	TRBD1	few	TRBJ2-2	TGTGCCAGCAGCTCTGGACAGGGTAGAACCGGGGAGCTGTTTTTT	CASSSGQGRTGELFF
TRBV20-1	TRBD2	NA	TRBJ2-5	TGCAGTGCTAGGGGAGGGGAGACCCAGTACTTC	CSARGGETQYF
TRBV30	NA	once	TRBJ1-5	TGTGCCTGGAGTACCGGGGGAAGCAATCAGCCCCAGCATTTT	CAWSTGGSNQPQHF
TRBV30	NA	NA	TRBJ1-3	TGTGCCTGGGACTACGGGGATCGTGGAAACACCATATATTTT	CAWDYGDRGNTIYF
TRBV6-1	NA	NA	TRBJ2-1	TGTGCCAGCAGATTACGGGAGACGTCCTACAATGAGCAGTTCTTC	CASRLRETSYNEQFF
TRBV11-2	NA	NA	TRBJ2-1	TGTGCCAGCACCCCTTCCAGAGAGGGTGAGCAGTTCTTC	CASTPSREGEQFF
TRBV6-5	NA	NA	TRBJ1-5	TGTGCCAGCAGTTACTCGGCCGGACTCAATCAGCCCCAGCATTTT	CASSYSAGLNQPQHF
TRBV6-4	NA	NA	TRBJ2-1	TGTGCCAGCAGTGACTCAGAGTACAATGAGCAGTTCTTC	CASSDSEYNEQFF
TRBV7-3	NA	NA	TRBJ1-1	TGTGCCAGCAGCTTAATTGCGGGGGCGAACACTGAAGCTTTCTTT	CASSLIAGANTEAFF
TRBV2	NA	NA	TRBJ1-1	TGTGCCAGCAGTGACAGGCGGAACACTGAAGCTTTCTTT	CASSDRRNTEAFF